These T cell receptor beta chains were read from a single sample in a study of T cell clones after liver transplantation. Profiling relied on immunoSEQ multiplex PCR, and the TCRdb table lists in-frame clones only, not all of them. There are about 17,000 clones in the sample; around 80% occur only once, and roughly 35% lies in the top ten. Specimen: CD8+ T cells from blood, collected less than 50 months after liver transplant. The receptors shown here come from a human patient who received a liver transplant. Some T cells could come from the graft donor. The CDR3 runs from the conserved cysteine through the conserved F or W.

CDR3aa: CASSSGQGGVETQYF
j_gene: TRBJ2-5
v_gene: TRBV7-3

CDR3aa: CSVEDGGDRGWKGEQYF
j_gene: TRBJ2-7
v_gene: TRBV29-1

CDR3aa: CASSPGGQATQYF
j_gene: TRBJ2-5
v_gene: TRBV27

CDR3aa: CASSLQGMGTDTQYF
j_gene: TRBJ2-3
v_gene: TRBV27

CDR3aa: CASSLGRTGSYEQYF
j_gene: TRBJ2-7
v_gene: TRBV5-5

CDR3aa: CASSPSGGTGDTQYF
j_gene: TRBJ2-3
v_gene: TRBV6-5

CDR3aa: CASSQGPSTDTQYF
j_gene: TRBJ2-3
v_gene: TRBV6-5

CDR3aa: CASSSIEYAGEVYEQYF
j_gene: TRBJ2-7
v_gene: TRBV19

CDR3aa: CASSDPPTSSYNEQFF
j_gene: TRBJ2-1
v_gene: TRBV25-1

CDR3aa: CASSPGQGAVYEKLFF
j_gene: TRBJ1-4
v_gene: TRBV7-7

CDR3aa: CASNGGSDYNEQFF
j_gene: TRBJ2-1
v_gene: TRBV19

CDR3aa: CASSYSSWEGEETQYF
j_gene: TRBJ2-5
v_gene: TRBV6-5

CDR3aa: CASSRNRRNEKLFF
j_gene: TRBJ1-4
v_gene: TRBV25-1

CDR3aa: CASSPAGTMSPQYF
j_gene: TRBJ2-7
v_gene: TRBV9

CDR3aa: CATDDRGIKDTEAFF
j_gene: TRBJ1-1
v_gene: TRBV7-9

CDR3aa: CASSSRLLAGPTREQFF
j_gene: TRBJ2-1
v_gene: TRBV27

CDR3aa: CASSDFTAEAFF
j_gene: TRBJ1-1
v_gene: TRBV25-1

CDR3aa: CASSLKSGGYEQYF
j_gene: TRBJ2-7
v_gene: TRBV7-3

CDR3aa: CASGHNEQFF
j_gene: TRBJ2-1
v_gene: TRBV7-2

CDR3aa: CASGDPGLGREQFF
j_gene: TRBJ2-1
v_gene: TRBV5-4

CDR3aa: CASASPPGAYNEQFF
j_gene: TRBJ2-1
v_gene: TRBV27

CDR3aa: CASSRGRGLAGFEQFF
j_gene: TRBJ2-1
v_gene: TRBV5-1

CDR3aa: CASSQERTGSYGYTF
j_gene: TRBJ1-2
v_gene: TRBV4-2